Listed below are T cell receptor beta chains from one sample, sequenced in a study of T cells in Graves' hyperthyroidism and ophthalmopathy. TCRdb reprocessed the multiplex PCR reads via MiXCR and lists one record per CDR3 protein. This table has about 420,000 distinct CDR3 sequences, roughly 14% appearing once. The source material was blood. The source is a young woman with Graves' hyperthyroidism. Each CDR3 is given with its conserved first and last residue. A D gene is named only where the DNA matches it firmly. The size entry is marked missing in some rows and otherwise reads once, few, many or a size class.

size,D,J,V,CDR3,DNA
-,TRBD1,TRBJ1-1,TRBV30,CAWSPQGVPEAFF,TGTGCCTGGAGTCCTCAGGGGGTCCCTGAAGCTTTCTTT
many,-,TRBJ1-4,TRBV3-1,CASSQEGEKLFF,TGTGCCAGCAGCCAAGAAGGGGAAAAACTGTTTTTT
few,-,TRBJ2-1,TRBV9,CASSAEARGDNEQFF,TGTGCCAGCAGTGCGGAAGCGAGAGGGGACAATGAGCAGTTCTTC
-,-,TRBJ1-2,TRBV20-1,CSASSPGEGPNYGYTF,TGCAGTGCCAGCTCACCAGGCGAGGGCCCTAACTATGGCTACACCTTC
once,-,TRBJ1-5,TRBV5-1,CASSLGTGSGQPQHF,TGCGCCAGCAGCTTGGGAACGGGATCAGGGCAGCCCCAGCATTTT
many,TRBD1,TRBJ1-2,TRBV10-3,CAISQGTGISGYTF,TGTGCCATCAGCCAAGGGACAGGGATCAGTGGCTACACCTTC
-,TRBD1,TRBJ1-5,TRBV20-1,CSARAFYPGQGGNQPQHF,TGCAGTGCTAGGGCCTTCTACCCCGGACAGGGGGGAAATCAGCCCCAGCATTTT
many,TRBD1,TRBJ1-2,TRBV20-1,CSARPSFRQGLVYGYTF,TGCAGTGCTAGGCCTTCTTTTCGACAGGGGTTGGTCTATGGCTACACCTTC
few,TRBD2,TRBJ2-3,TRBV5-6,CASSLLTSGGLATDTQYF,TGTGCCAGCAGCCTCCTGACTAGCGGGGGGCTCGCGACAGATACGCAGTATTTT
few,TRBD1,TRBJ1-3,TRBV28,CASSADRVRRNTIYF,TGTGCCAGCAGCGCCGACAGGGTTCGTAGAAACACCATATATTTT
many,-,TRBJ2-7,TRBV28,CASSLLRAEQYF,TGTGCCAGCAGTTTACTCCGGGCTGAGCAGTACTTC
many,-,TRBJ2-7,TRBV20-1,CSASTTSFYEQYF,TGCAGTGCTTCGACGACTAGTTTTTACGAGCAGTACTTC
-,TRBD2,TRBJ2-3,TRBV7-8,CASSSPGTSGRADKQYF,TGTGCCAGCAGCTCCCCTGGGACTAGCGGGAGGGCCGACAAGCAGTATTTT
few,-,TRBJ1-4,TRBV29-1,CSALGSGDGGEKLFF,TGCAGCGCACTTGGGTCAGGGGATGGAGGCGAAAAACTGTTTTTT
-,-,TRBJ2-4,TRBV19,CASSIGRDLTKNIQYF,TGTGCCAGTAGTATTGGGCGGGACCTGACCAAAAACATTCAGTACTTC
many,TRBD1,TRBJ1-1,TRBV3-1,CASSHRGRGDTEAFF,TGTGCCAGCAGCCATAGGGGGCGAGGAGACACTGAAGCTTTCTTT
many,-,TRBJ1-3,TRBV3-1,CASSPDSSGNTIYF,TGTGCCAGCAGCCCGGACAGCTCTGGAAACACCATATATTTT
many,-,TRBJ1-2,TRBV2,CASSVVGGYGYTF,TGTGCCAGCAGTGTAGTAGGGGGTTATGGCTACACCTTC
-,TRBD2,TRBJ2-5,TRBV7-9,CASSLGTSGRTETQYF,TGTGCCAGCAGCTTAGGGACTAGCGGGAGGACGGAGACCCAGTACTTC
-,-,TRBJ2-7,TRBV20-1,CSAPDPATYYEQYF,TGCAGTGCCCCCGACCCAGCGACATACTACGAGCAGTACTTC
few,TRBD1,TRBJ1-5,TRBV9,CASSEAGQRNQPQHF,TGTGCCAGCAGCGAGGCGGGACAGCGCAATCAGCCCCAGCATTTT
-,-,TRBJ1-6,TRBV11-3,CASSLDSDNSPLHF,TGTGCCAGCAGCCTTGACAGCGATAATTCACCCCTCCACTTT
few,TRBD1,TRBJ2-7,TRBV6-1,CASRGSGTGTYEQYF,TGTGCCAGCAGGGGTTCCGGGACAGGGACTTACGAGCAGTACTTC
-,-,TRBJ2-2,TRBV3-1,CASSQARTSTGELFF,TGTGCCAGCAGCCAAGCCCGGACATCCACCGGGGAGCTGTTTTTT
-,-,TRBJ1-1,TRBV5-1,CASSLGDRGANTEAFF,TGCGCCAGCAGCTTGGGGGATCGAGGAGCGAACACTGAAGCTTTCTTT
many,-,TRBJ2-7,TRBV20-1,CSAPGHQSSYEQYF,TGCAGCGCCCCGGGCCATCAAAGCTCCTACGAGCAGTACTTC
many,-,TRBJ1-4,TRBV30,CAWARAHNEKLFF,TGTGCCTGGGCACGGGCTCATAATGAAAAACTGTTTTTT
many,TRBD1,TRBJ2-1,TRBV7-2,CASSKRQGTYNEQFF,TGTGCCAGCAGCAAACGACAGGGAACCTACAATGAGCAGTTCTTC
-,TRBD1,TRBJ1-6,TRBV5-6,CASSLSDRGREGPLHF,TGTGCCAGCAGCTTGAGTGACAGGGGGCGCGAAGGCCCCCTCCACTTT
many,TRBD2,TRBJ2-7,TRBV3-1,CASRRTSGSMREQYF,TGTGCCAGCAGGCGGACTAGCGGGAGTATGAGGGAGCAGTACTTC
many,TRBD2,TRBJ2-3,TRBV7-6,CASSLTSSRSDTQYF,TGTGCCAGCAGCTTGACTAGCAGTCGGTCAGATACGCAGTATTTT